A selection of T cell receptor beta chains follows, all from one sample in a study of beta chain features in type 1 diabetes. Produced via immunoSEQ multiplex PCR; TCRdb's table is partial and in-frame only. The data show about 260,000 clones, with roughly two thirds seen just once and around 0.05% held by the top ten. The sample consisted of naive CD4+ T cells from blood. These receptors all stem from a man under 40 in good health. CDR3s include the opening cysteine and the closing phenylalanine or tryptophan. Each record gives: CDR3 DNA, CDR3 protein, V gene, J gene, clone size, D gene. A D gene is named only where the DNA matches it firmly. Clone size is stated in some rows and not others, as once, few, many or a class when expanded.

cdr3_nt: TGTGCCTGGAGCCCAGGACGGGACTATGGCTACACCTTC; cdr3_aa: CAWSPGRDYGYTF; v_call: TRBV30; j_call: TRBJ1-2; clone_size: NA; d_call: NA
cdr3_nt: TGCGCCAGCAGCCCAGGTTGGCAAGAGACCCAGTACTTC; cdr3_aa: CASSPGWQETQYF; v_call: TRBV5-1; j_call: TRBJ2-5; clone_size: NA; d_call: NA
cdr3_nt: TGTGCCACGCACCGAGCTAGCGGGAGCTACGAGCAGTACTTC; cdr3_aa: CATHRASGSYEQYF; v_call: TRBV6-5; j_call: TRBJ2-7; clone_size: NA; d_call: TRBD2
cdr3_nt: TGTGCCAGCAGCCAAGAGGCCGGAGATACGCAGTATTTT; cdr3_aa: CASSQEAGDTQYF; v_call: TRBV14; j_call: TRBJ2-3; clone_size: few; d_call: NA
cdr3_nt: TGTGCCAGTAGTAAGGGCCTGGAACTAGCCAAAAACATTCAGTACTTC; cdr3_aa: CASSKGLELAKNIQYF; v_call: TRBV19; j_call: TRBJ2-4; clone_size: few; d_call: NA
cdr3_nt: TGTGCCTGGAGAGAAATGGCCATGGGACAGGGCCACTACGAGCAGTACTTC; cdr3_aa: CAWREMAMGQGHYEQYF; v_call: TRBV30; j_call: TRBJ2-7; clone_size: NA; d_call: TRBD1
cdr3_nt: TGCGCCAGCAGCCAAGATGCTGGGGCCCTCAATCAGCCCCAGCATTTT; cdr3_aa: CASSQDAGALNQPQHF; v_call: TRBV4-3; j_call: TRBJ1-5; clone_size: NA; d_call: NA
cdr3_nt: TGCAGTGCGCGACAGGGGAACACCATATATTTT; cdr3_aa: CSARQGNTIYF; v_call: TRBV20-1; j_call: TRBJ1-3; clone_size: NA; d_call: TRBD1
cdr3_nt: TGTGCCAGCAGCTCGCCGGGACGCCGCACAGATACGCAGTATTTT; cdr3_aa: CASSSPGRRTDTQYF; v_call: TRBV7-2; j_call: TRBJ2-3; clone_size: NA; d_call: NA
cdr3_nt: TGTGCCTGGAGAAGTGATCCAATGACCTACGAGCAGTACTTC; cdr3_aa: CAWRSDPMTYEQYF; v_call: TRBV30; j_call: TRBJ2-7; clone_size: NA; d_call: NA
cdr3_nt: TGTGCCAGCAGCTTAGACAGCTTAAATTCACCCCTCCACTTT; cdr3_aa: CASSLDSLNSPLHF; v_call: TRBV5-4; j_call: TRBJ1-6; clone_size: NA; d_call: NA
cdr3_nt: TGTGCCAGCAGCAGGACTAGCGGGAGATGGGGTGAGCAGTTCTTC; cdr3_aa: CASSRTSGRWGEQFF; v_call: TRBV7-9; j_call: TRBJ2-1; clone_size: NA; d_call: TRBD2
cdr3_nt: TGCAGCGTTGCGCTTCAGGGGATCCCCTATGGCTACACCTTC; cdr3_aa: CSVALQGIPYGYTF; v_call: TRBV29-1; j_call: TRBJ1-2; clone_size: NA; d_call: NA
cdr3_nt: TGCAGCGTTGCGCGCCTACCTTACACCGGGGAGCTGTTTTTT; cdr3_aa: CSVARLPYTGELFF; v_call: TRBV29-1; j_call: TRBJ2-2; clone_size: NA; d_call: NA
cdr3_nt: TGTGCCAGCAGTAAAGCGGGTACCCCCTACGAGCAGTACTTC; cdr3_aa: CASSKAGTPYEQYF; v_call: TRBV6-5; j_call: TRBJ2-7; clone_size: once; d_call: NA
cdr3_nt: TGTGCCAGCAGCTCAGTCTCGGGACGCAACACCGGGGAGCTGTTTTTT; cdr3_aa: CASSSVSGRNTGELFF; v_call: TRBV11-2; j_call: TRBJ2-2; clone_size: NA; d_call: NA
cdr3_nt: TGTGCCAGTAGGGGTGCCGGGGCTTTCTTT; cdr3_aa: CASRGAGAFF; v_call: TRBV19; j_call: TRBJ1-1; clone_size: few; d_call: NA
cdr3_nt: TGCAGCGAGACTGACAGGGGGTGGCTCCAGTACTTC; cdr3_aa: CSETDRGWLQYF; v_call: TRBV29-1; j_call: TRBJ2-7; clone_size: NA; d_call: TRBD1
cdr3_nt: TGTGCCATCAGTGAGTCGAGACTAGCGGGAATGTCAGATACGCAGTATTTT; cdr3_aa: CAISESRLAGMSDTQYF; v_call: TRBV10-3; j_call: TRBJ2-3; clone_size: NA; d_call: TRBD2
cdr3_nt: TGCAGTGCTAGCGTGGAAGAGACCCAGTACTTC; cdr3_aa: CSASVEETQYF; v_call: TRBV20-1; j_call: TRBJ2-5; clone_size: NA; d_call: NA
cdr3_nt: TGTGCCTGGAGTGTAGGGAGCGGTCCCCGGATCGAGCAGTACTTC; cdr3_aa: CAWSVGSGPRIEQYF; v_call: TRBV30; j_call: TRBJ2-7; clone_size: NA; d_call: NA
cdr3_nt: TGTGCCAGCTCACCTGGACAGGGGAACTACGAGCAGTACTTC; cdr3_aa: CASSPGQGNYEQYF; v_call: TRBV18; j_call: TRBJ2-7; clone_size: NA; d_call: TRBD1
cdr3_nt: TGCAGCGTTGGGAGTACGGGACAGGGGGTCCACGAGCAGTACTTC; cdr3_aa: CSVGSTGQGVHEQYF; v_call: TRBV29-1; j_call: TRBJ2-7; clone_size: once; d_call: TRBD1
cdr3_nt: TGCGCCAGCAGCCGGGACAGGGATGGGCAGCCCCAGCATTTT; cdr3_aa: CASSRDRDGQPQHF; v_call: TRBV4-3; j_call: TRBJ1-5; clone_size: few; d_call: TRBD1
cdr3_nt: TGTGCCACCAGCAGAGCGTCGTGGAATGAGCAGTTCTTC; cdr3_aa: CATSRASWNEQFF; v_call: TRBV15; j_call: TRBJ2-1; clone_size: few; d_call: NA
cdr3_nt: TGTGCCTGGGGGACTAGCGGGAGGAGAGGGGCCAAAAACATTCAGTACTTC; cdr3_aa: CAWGTSGRRGAKNIQYF; v_call: TRBV30; j_call: TRBJ2-4; clone_size: NA; d_call: TRBD2
cdr3_nt: TGTGCCTGGTTAGCCAACACTGAAGCTTTCTTT; cdr3_aa: CAWLANTEAFF; v_call: TRBV30; j_call: TRBJ1-1; clone_size: few; d_call: NA
cdr3_nt: TGTGCCATCAGGACAGGGGCCGGTGAGACCCAGTACTTC; cdr3_aa: CAIRTGAGETQYF; v_call: TRBV10-3; j_call: TRBJ2-5; clone_size: NA; d_call: TRBD1
cdr3_nt: TGTGCCAGCAGTGGAGGGACTAGCGGGGGAATCTACGAGCAGTACTTC; cdr3_aa: CASSGGTSGGIYEQYF; v_call: TRBV25-1; j_call: TRBJ2-7; clone_size: NA; d_call: TRBD2
cdr3_nt: TGCAGCGTTGCCTCGCCCGGGACGACTCGGGAGACCCAGTACTTC; cdr3_aa: CSVASPGTTRETQYF; v_call: TRBV29-1; j_call: TRBJ2-5; clone_size: few; d_call: NA
cdr3_nt: TGCAGCGTAGGGACGGCAATCTATGGCTACACCTTC; cdr3_aa: CSVGTAIYGYTF; v_call: TRBV29-1; j_call: TRBJ1-2; clone_size: NA; d_call: NA
cdr3_nt: TGTGCTAGTAAAAGGAACACTATGAACACTGAAGCTTTCTTT; cdr3_aa: CASKRNTMNTEAFF; v_call: TRBV12-5; j_call: TRBJ1-1; clone_size: NA; d_call: NA